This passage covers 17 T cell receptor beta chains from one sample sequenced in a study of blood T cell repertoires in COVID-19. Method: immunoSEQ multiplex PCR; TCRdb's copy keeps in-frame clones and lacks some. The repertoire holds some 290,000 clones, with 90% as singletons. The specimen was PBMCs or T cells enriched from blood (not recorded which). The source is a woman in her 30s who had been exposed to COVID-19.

The CDR3 DNA reads as TGTGCCAGCAGGCCGAGACTAGCCTCCGGCACAGATACGCAGTATTTT. It translates to CASRPRLASGTDTQYF. The J gene is TRBJ2-3, the V gene TRBV7-2; TRBD2 matches at 7 bases. Germline lookup yields CDR1 SGHTA and CDR2 FQGNSA. This CDR3 has 16 residues. V lost 6 bases and J lost 1; bases outside the gene matches: 10.

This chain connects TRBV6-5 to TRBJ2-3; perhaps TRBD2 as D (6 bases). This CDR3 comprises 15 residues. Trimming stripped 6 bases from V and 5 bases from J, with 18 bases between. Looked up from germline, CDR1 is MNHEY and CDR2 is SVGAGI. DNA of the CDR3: TGTGCCAGCAGCCAGAACGGGGGATCGAGAGATACGCAGTATTTT. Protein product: CASSQNGGSRDTQYF.

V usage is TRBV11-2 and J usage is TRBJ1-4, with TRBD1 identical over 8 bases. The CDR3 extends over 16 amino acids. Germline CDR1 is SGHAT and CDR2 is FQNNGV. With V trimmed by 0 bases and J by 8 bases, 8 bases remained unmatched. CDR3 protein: CASSLDRGTGGEKLFF. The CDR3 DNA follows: TGTGCCAGCAGCTTAGATCGAGGAACAGGGGGGGAAAAACTGTTTTTT.

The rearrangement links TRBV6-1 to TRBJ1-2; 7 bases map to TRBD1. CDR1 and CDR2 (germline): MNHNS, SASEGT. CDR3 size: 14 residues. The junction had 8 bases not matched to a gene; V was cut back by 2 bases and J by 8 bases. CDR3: CASSESLQGIGYTF. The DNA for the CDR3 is TGTGCCAGCAGTGAATCCCTACAGGGGATAGGCTACACCTTC.

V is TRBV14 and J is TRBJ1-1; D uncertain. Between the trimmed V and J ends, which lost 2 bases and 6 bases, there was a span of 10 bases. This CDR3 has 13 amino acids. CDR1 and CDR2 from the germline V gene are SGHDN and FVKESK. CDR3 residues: CASSQPAGAEAFF. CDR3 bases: TGTGCCAGCAGCCAACCCGCGGGCGCTGAAGCTTTCTTT.

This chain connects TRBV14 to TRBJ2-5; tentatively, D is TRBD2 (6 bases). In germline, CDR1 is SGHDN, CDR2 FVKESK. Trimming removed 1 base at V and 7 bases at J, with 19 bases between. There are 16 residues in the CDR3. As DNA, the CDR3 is TGTGCCAGCAGCCAAGTTCGGCGGGAACGGGGCGGGACCCAGTACTTC. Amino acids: CASSQVRRERGGTQYF.

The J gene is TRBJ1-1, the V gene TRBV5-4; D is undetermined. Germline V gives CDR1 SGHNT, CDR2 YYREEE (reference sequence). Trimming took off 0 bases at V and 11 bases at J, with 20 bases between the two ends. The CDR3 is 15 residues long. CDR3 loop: CASSLGTTRRRYAFF. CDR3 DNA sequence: TGTGCCAGCAGCTTGGGAACGACTCGACGGCGTTATGCTTTCTTT. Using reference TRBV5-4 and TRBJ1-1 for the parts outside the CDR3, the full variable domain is ETGVTQSPTHLIKTRGQQVTLRCSSQSGHNTVSWYQQALGQGPQFIFQYYREEENGRGNFPPRFSGLQFPNYSSELNVNALELDDSALYLCASSLGTTRRRYAFFGQGTRLTVV.

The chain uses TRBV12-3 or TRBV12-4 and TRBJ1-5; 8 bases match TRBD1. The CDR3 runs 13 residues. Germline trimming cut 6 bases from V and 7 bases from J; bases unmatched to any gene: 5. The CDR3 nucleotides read TGTGCCAGCAGCCCCAGGGGGCGGCAGCCCCAGCATTTT. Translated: CASSPRGRQPQHF.

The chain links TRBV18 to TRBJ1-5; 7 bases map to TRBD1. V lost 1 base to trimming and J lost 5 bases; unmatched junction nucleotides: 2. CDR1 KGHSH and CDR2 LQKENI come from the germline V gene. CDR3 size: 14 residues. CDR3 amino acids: CASSPQTGDQPQHF. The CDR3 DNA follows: TGTGCCAGCTCACCACAAACAGGGGATCAGCCCCAGCATTTT.

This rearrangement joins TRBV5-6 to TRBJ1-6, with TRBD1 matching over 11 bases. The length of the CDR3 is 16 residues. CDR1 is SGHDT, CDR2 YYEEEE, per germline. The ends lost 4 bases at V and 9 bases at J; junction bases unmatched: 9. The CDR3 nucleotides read TGTGCCAGCAGCGACCTTAGGGACAGGGGGACTTCACCCCTCCACTTT. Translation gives CASSDLRDRGTSPLHF. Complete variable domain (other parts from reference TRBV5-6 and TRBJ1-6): DAGVTQSPTHLIKTRGQQVTLRCSPKSGHDTVSWYQQALGQGPQFIFQYYEEEERQRGNFPDRFSGHQFPNYSSELNVNALLLGDSALYLCASSDLRDRGTSPLHFGNGTRLTVT.

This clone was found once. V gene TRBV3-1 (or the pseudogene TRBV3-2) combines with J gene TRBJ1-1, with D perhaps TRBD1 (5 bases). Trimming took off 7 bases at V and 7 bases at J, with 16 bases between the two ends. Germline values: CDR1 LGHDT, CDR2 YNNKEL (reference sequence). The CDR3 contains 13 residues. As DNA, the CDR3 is TGTGCCAGCACCGATGGGGCTATTAATGAAGCTTTCTTT. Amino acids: CASTDGAINEAFF.

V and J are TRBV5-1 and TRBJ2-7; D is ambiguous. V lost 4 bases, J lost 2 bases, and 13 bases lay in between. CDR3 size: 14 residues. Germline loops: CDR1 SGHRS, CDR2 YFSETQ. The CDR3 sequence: CASSPNLGAYEQYF. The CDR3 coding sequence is TGCGCCAGCAGCCCAAACCTAGGAGCCTACGAGCAGTACTTC.

The CDR3 reads CASSTYRGPPDTQYF. The CDR3 coding sequence is TGTGCCAGCAGCACCTACAGGGGTCCCCCAGATACGCAGTATTTT. The chain uses TRBV7-9 and TRBJ2-3; 7 nucleotides align to TRBD1. Germline values: CDR1 SEHNR, CDR2 FQNEAQ (reference sequence). This CDR3 spans 15 amino acids. The V and J ends lost 5 bases and 4 bases, in that order; junction bases with no gene match: 9.

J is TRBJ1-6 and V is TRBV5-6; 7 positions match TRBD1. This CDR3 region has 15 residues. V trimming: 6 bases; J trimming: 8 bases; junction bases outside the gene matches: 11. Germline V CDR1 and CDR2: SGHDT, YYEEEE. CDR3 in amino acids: CASTLMTGWDSPLHF. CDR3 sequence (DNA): TGTGCCAGCACCCTTATGACAGGGTGGGATTCACCCCTCCACTTT.

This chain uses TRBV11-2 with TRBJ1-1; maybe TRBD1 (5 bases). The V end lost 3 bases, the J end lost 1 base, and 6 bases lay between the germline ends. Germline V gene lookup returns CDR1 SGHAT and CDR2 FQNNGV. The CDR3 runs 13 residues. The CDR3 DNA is TGTGCCAGCAGCTTCGACAGGAACACTGAAGCTTTCTTT. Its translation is CASSFDRNTEAFF.

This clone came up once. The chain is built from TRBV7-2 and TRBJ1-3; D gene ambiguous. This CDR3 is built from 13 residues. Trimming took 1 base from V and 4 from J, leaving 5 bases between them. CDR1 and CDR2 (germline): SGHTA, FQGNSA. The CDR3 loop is CASSLDRGNTIYF. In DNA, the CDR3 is TGTGCCAGCAGCTTAGACAGAGGAAACACCATATATTTT.

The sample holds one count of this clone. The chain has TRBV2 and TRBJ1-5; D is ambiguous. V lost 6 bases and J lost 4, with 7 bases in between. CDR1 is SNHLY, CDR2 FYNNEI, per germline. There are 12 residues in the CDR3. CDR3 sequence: CASRLMNQPQHF. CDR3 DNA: TGTGCCAGCAGATTAATGAATCAGCCCCAGCATTTT. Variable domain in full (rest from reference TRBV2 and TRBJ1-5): EPEVTQTPSHQVTQMGQEVILRCVPISNHLYFYWYRQILGQKVEFLVSFYNNEISEKSEIFDDQFSVERPDGSNFTLKIRSTKLEDSAMYFCASRLMNQPQHFGDGTRLSIL.